This T cell receptor (beta chain) was retrieved from a study of blood T cell repertoires in COVID-19. Overall study context: Samples came from the United States, Italy and Spain, spanning acute and convalescent COVID-19. T cells, B-cell-depleted T cells, or PBMCs provided the cDNA or gDNA that served as material.

Categorization into cohorts depended on clinical history that participants reported. In the original processing: It was from reference gene primer amplification that nucleated cell counts were estimated. Libraries were prepared by immunoSEQ multiplex PCR; TCRdb keeps only in-frame clonotypes and omits some of them. D and trimming come from the DNA, and the V and J calls and clone size come from that table. The table shows roughly 400,000 clones, with around 87% occurring only once. CDR3 length: 16 residues. The sequence derives from a man under 40 who had recovered from COVID-19. Material: PBMCs or T cells enriched from blood (not recorded which). This chain links TRBV1 with TRBJ2-1; TRBD2 was called by the table and not checked on the DNA. TRBV1 corresponds to a pseudogene. The CDR3 DNA follows: TGCACCAGCAGCCACCCCACTAGCGGTACGTACAATGAGCAGTTCTTC. Its protein is CTSSHPTSGTYNEQFF.